This passage covers 32 T cell receptor beta chains from one sample sequenced in a study of blood T cells in healthy people across ages. Together with a sample-barcoded 5' primer, a J-beta primer mix was included in a second PCR lasting roughly 7 to 11 cycles. Each CDR3 protein gets one entry after TCRdb re-called the 5' RACE reads with MiXCR. The table includes some 710,000 distinct CDR3 sequences, less than 60% detected once. The specimen was blood. These receptors were obtained from a man older than 75 in good health.

CDR3 sequence: CASSTTGNTEAFF. In nucleotides, the CDR3 is TGTGCCAGCTCAACAACTGGGAACACTGAAGCTTTCTTT. The rearrangement joins TRBV18 to TRBJ1-1; no definite D call. Deletions cut 5 bases from V and 1 base from J, with 8 bases between. CDR1 is KGHSH and CDR2 is LQKENI in the germline V gene. The CDR3 has 13 amino acids. The whole variable domain, filled in from reference TRBV18 and TRBJ1-1, reads NAGVMQNPRHLVRRRGQEARLRCSPMKGHSHVYWYRQLPEEGLKFMVYLQKENIIDESGMPKERFSAEFPKEGPSILRIQQVVRGDSAAYFCASSTTGNTEAFFGQGTRLTVV.

This clonotype came up a few times. The chain recombines TRBV7-9 with TRBJ2-5, with 10 bases lining up with TRBD1. The CDR3 has 15 amino acids. J was trimmed by 4 bases and V by 6 bases; bases with no gene match: 8. The germline V gene encodes CDR1 SEHNR and CDR2 FQNEAQ (reference sequence). This CDR3 is CASSPGQGVRETQYF. The CDR3 coding sequence is TGTGCCAGCAGTCCTGGACAGGGGGTTAGAGAGACCCAGTACTTC.

The chain has TRBV29-1 and TRBJ2-1; 10 bases map to TRBD1. Matching the DNA end better, TRBJ2-7 makes the J call doubtful. The CDR3 consists of 14 residues. Germline CDR1 is SQVTM and CDR2 is ANQGSEA. The CDR3 bases are TGCAGCGTGGCCGGGACAGGGGCCTACAATGAGCAGTACTTC. Its protein product is CSVAGTGAYNEQYF.

The CDR3 DNA sequence: TGTGCCACCAGATCTGGGGGTCAAGGCACTGAAGCTTTCTTT. Its protein product is CATRSGGQGTEAFF. The chain carries TRBV24-1 and TRBJ1-1; tentative D call: TRBD1 (5 bases). Looked up from germline, CDR1 is KGHDR and CDR2 is SFDVKD. V was shortened by 7 bases and J by 4 bases, with 15 bases between the two germline ends. CDR3 length: 14 amino acids.

This clonotype has ten or more counts. The genes are TRBV20-1 and TRBJ2-7; 10 nucleotides agree with TRBD2. This CDR3 spans 14 amino acids. The junction had 9 bases not matched to a gene; V was cut back by 7 bases and J by 3 bases. Per the germline V gene, CDR1 is DFQATT and CDR2 is SNEGSKA (reference sequence). CDR3 DNA: TGCAGTGTCCGGGGGACTAGCGAGATCTACGAGCAGTACTTC. Its protein is CSVRGTSEIYEQYF.

This clonotype has just one count. The chain carries TRBV20-1 and TRBJ2-7; D may be TRBD2 (5 bases). Germline V gene data show CDR1 as DFQATT and CDR2 as SNEGSKA (reference sequence). Trimming took 6 bases from V and 5 from J, leaving 8 bases between them. The CDR3 loop spans 10 amino acids. The CDR3 spells CSAWRNEQYF. CDR3 DNA: TGCAGTGCCTGGAGGAACGAGCAGTACTTC.

This clonotype has a count of ten or more. A much larger clone lies one base from this, so it may be a read error. The gene calls are TRBV6-5 and TRBJ2-7; D remains ambiguous. The germline V gene has CDR1 MNHEY and CDR2 SVGAGI. This CDR3 has 13 amino acids. Trimming left V 7 bases short and J 4 bases short, with 14 bases between. CDR3 nucleotide sequence: TGTGCCAGCATTGACTCGAGCCGGTACGAGCAGTACTTC. Translating it yields CASIDSSRYEQYF.

Only a few counts were recorded for this clonotype. V usage is TRBV5-1 and J usage is TRBJ2-4, with 8 bases matching TRBD2. J lost 7 bases, V lost 0 bases, and 9 bases had no gene match. Germline CDR1 SGHRS, CDR2 YFSETQ. CDR3 length: 16 residues. CDR3: CASSLDSGNSRNIQYF. The CDR3, as DNA: TGCGCCAGCAGCTTGGATAGCGGGAATAGCCGGAACATTCAGTACTTC.

The chain has TRBV5-1 and TRBJ2-5, with TRBD2 as a possible D gene (6 bases). The V and J ends lost 0 bases and 7 bases respectively, with 13 bases between them. The germline CDR1 and CDR2 sequences are SGHRS and YFSETQ. CDR3 length equals 14 residues. For the CDR3, the DNA is TGCGCCAGCAGCTTGGACGGTTCCGGGGGGACCCAGTACTTC. Its protein is CASSLDGSGGTQYF.

This sequence joins TRBV11-2 and TRBJ2-1, with 7 bases matching TRBD2. The CDR3 is 14 residues long. The germline V gene encodes CDR1 SGHAT and CDR2 FQNNGV. With V trimmed by 5 bases and J by 9 bases, 10 bases remained unmatched. This chain's CDR3 is CASSRGVPGGEQFF. DNA for the CDR3: TGTGCCAGCAGCCGAGGGGTGCCGGGGGGTGAGCAGTTCTTC.

The gene calls are TRBV10-3 and TRBJ2-7; D tentatively fits TRBD1 or TRBD2 (5 bases each). Trimming shortened V by 10 bases and J by 5 bases, and 15 bases separated the two germline ends. Germline lookup yields CDR1 ENHRY and CDR2 SYGVKD. This CDR3 region has 12 residues. For the CDR3, the DNA is TGTGCCACCGGGACCCTTCCCCACGAGCAGTACTTC. Amino acid sequence: CATGTLPHEQYF.

There are a few counts of this clonotype. The V and J genes are TRBV30 and TRBJ1-2; D gene uncertain. CDR1 and CDR2 from the germline V gene are GTSNPN and SVGIG (reference sequence). The CDR3 sequence is 13 residues long. V gave up 5 bases and J gave up 7 bases, with 17 bases separating them. CDR3 loop: CAWDDFELGGYTF. The CDR3, as DNA: TGTGCCTGGGATGATTTCGAGCTTGGTGGCTACACCTTC.

This rearrangement joins TRBV27 to TRBJ2-1; D gene unclear. Between the trimmed V and J ends, which lost 5 bases and 7 bases, there was a span of 12 bases. Looked up from germline, CDR1 is MNHEY and CDR2 is SMNVEV (reference sequence). The CDR3 runs 13 residues. CDR3 amino acids: CASSVAVANEQFF. CDR3 sequence (DNA): TGTGCCAGCAGTGTAGCTGTGGCGAATGAGCAGTTCTTC.

The chain has TRBV20-1 and TRBJ2-3; TRBD2 matches at 15 bases. CDR3 length equals 18 residues. V lost 1 base, J lost 3 bases, and 8 bases stayed unmatched. The germline V gene has CDR1 DFQATT and CDR2 SNEGSKA (reference sequence). The CDR3 DNA reads as TGCAGTGCTAGAGCTCGGACTAGCGGGAGGGCCTCGACAGATACGCAGTATTTT. This encodes CSARARTSGRASTDTQYF.

This clonotype was observed at least ten times. This chain uses TRBV5-1 with TRBJ2-1, with 7 bases that match TRBD1. In germline, CDR1 is SGHRS, CDR2 YFSETQ. V shed 1 base and J 12 bases; nucleotides not matched to a gene: 10. This CDR3 is built from 14 residues. The CDR3 nucleotides are TGCGCCAGCAGCTTGCGCCAGGGGGAGAGTGCGCAGTTCTTC. Its translation: CASSLRQGESAQFF.

The genes are TRBV20-1 and TRBJ2-7; D unclear. CDR3 length equals 12 residues. Germline lookup yields CDR1 DFQATT and CDR2 SNEGSKA (reference sequence). Deletions cut 1 base from V and 12 bases from J, with 16 bases between. CDR3 DNA: TGCAGTGCTAGAGGGGGTACAGACGTCGGGTACTTC. It codes for CSARGGTDVGYF.

This clonotype has ten or more counts. The J gene is TRBJ2-5, the V gene TRBV29-1, with D possibly TRBD2 on 6 matching bases. Germline V CDR1 and CDR2: SQVTM, ANQGSEA. The CDR3 is 12 residues long. V shed 3 bases and J shed 2 bases, with 7 bases lying between them. CDR3 nucleotides: TGCAGCGTTGAGGAGGGACAAGAGACCCAGTACTTC. It yields the protein CSVEEGQETQYF. Full variable domain (outside the CDR3, taken from reference TRBV29-1 and TRBJ2-5): SAVISQKPSRDICQRGTSLTIQCQVDSQVTMMFWYRQQPGQSLTLIATANQGSEATYESGFVIDKFPISRPNLTFSTLTVSNMSPEDSSIYLCSVEEGQETQYFGPGTRLLVL.

The V call is TRBV7-2, the J call TRBJ1-6, with 7 bases lining up with TRBD1. Germline V gene lookup returns CDR1 SGHTA and CDR2 FQGNSA. With V trimmed by 1 base and J by 0 bases, 12 bases remained unmatched. The CDR3 loop spans 20 amino acids. The CDR3 DNA follows: TGTGCCAGCAGCTTAGTCGGGACAGACCTTTACTACTCCTATAATTCACCCCTCCACTTT. Translating gives CASSLVGTDLYYSYNSPLHF.

This clonotype was counted ten times or more. The gene calls are TRBV5-1 and TRBJ2-7; D is possibly TRBD2 (6 bases). CDR3 length: 15 amino acids. Trimming cost V 4 bases and J 0 bases, with 14 bases left between them. The germline V gene has CDR1 SGHRS and CDR2 YFSETQ. The CDR3 sequence is CASSADIGSSYEQYF. The CDR3 DNA reads as TGCGCCAGCAGCGCCGACATCGGGAGCTCCTACGAGCAGTACTTC.

The CDR3 region has the DNA TGCGCCAGCAGTGAAGGTTTTACTATCGCCACAGATACGCAGTATTTT. It codes for CASSEGFTIATDTQYF. J is TRBJ2-3 and V is TRBV10-1; D remains unclear. Germline V gene lookup returns CDR1 WNHNN and CDR2 SYGVQD (reference sequence). This CDR3 spans 16 amino acids. Trimming cost V 3 bases and J 2 bases, with 15 bases left between them.

V is TRBV5-1 and J is TRBJ2-6, with TRBD1 identical over 7 bases. After removal of 7 bases from V and 0 bases from J, the junction contained 10 bases not matched to a gene. Germline values: CDR1 SGHRS, CDR2 YFSETQ. This CDR3 is 17 amino acids long. CDR3: CASRPGQTDSGANVLTF. Here the CDR3 DNA reads TGCGCCAGCCGGCCGGGACAGACCGACTCTGGGGCCAACGTCCTGACTTTC.

As to this clonotype: This CDR3 fails to terminate in the conserved phenylalanine or tryptophan, so it likely reflects a read error. The gene calls are TRBV20-1 and TRBJ2-7, with 11 bases fitting TRBD2. Germline V gene sequence: CDR1 DFQATT, CDR2 SNEGSKA (reference sequence). This CDR3 has 15 residues. V lost 4 bases and J lost 7; bases outside the gene matches: 12. CDR3: CSATISPGLAEEQYL. CDR3 nucleotide sequence: TGCAGTGCTACCATCTCGCCGGGACTAGCGGAGGAGCAGTACTTA.

The chain joins TRBV5-1 to TRBJ2-5; 8 bases match TRBD2. This CDR3 contains 16 residues. V shed 0 bases and J 11 bases; nucleotides not matched to a gene: 15. CDR1 and CDR2 (germline): SGHRS, YFSETQ. The CDR3 here is CASSLGPAGVPNEQYF. In nucleotides, the CDR3 is TGCGCCAGCAGCTTGGGGCCAGCGGGAGTCCCAAATGAGCAGTACTTC.

This clonotype came up a few times. The gene calls are TRBV11-2 and TRBJ2-1; D is undetermined. V lost 0 bases, J lost 8 bases, and 17 bases lay in between. The CDR3 is 16 amino acids. CDR1 and CDR2 from the germline V gene are SGHAT and FQNNGV. CDR3 residues: CASSLEWSPVVDEQFF. The CDR3 DNA reads TGTGCCAGCAGCTTAGAATGGAGCCCGGTGGTTGATGAGCAGTTCTTC.

This clonotype was detected a few times. The V gene is TRBV6-6, the J gene TRBJ1-4; TRBD1 might be the D (6 bases). V gave up 2 bases and J gave up 7 bases, with 14 bases separating them. The V gene's germline CDR1 is MNHNY and CDR2 SVGAGI (reference sequence). The CDR3 runs to 15 residues. The CDR3 sequence: CASSYGEGGIEKLFF. Here the CDR3 DNA reads TGTGCCAGCAGTTACGGGGAGGGGGGCATTGAAAAACTGTTTTTT.

This clonotype was seen a few times. The chain uses TRBV24-1 and TRBJ2-1; 12 bases line up with TRBD2. J gave up 9 bases and V 4 bases, and 9 bases lay outside the gene matches. Germline assignment: CDR1 KGHDR and CDR2 SFDVKD. The CDR3 loop spans 16 amino acids. The CDR3 reads CATSDQLAGGITEQFF. CDR3 DNA sequence: TGTGCCACCAGTGACCAACTAGCGGGAGGAATAACTGAGCAGTTCTTC.

The V and J genes are TRBV4-1 and TRBJ2-1; D may be TRBD1 or TRBD2 (5 bases each). The germline V gene encodes CDR1 MGHRA and CDR2 YSYEKL. The CDR3 consists of 15 residues. V lost 1 base, J lost 10 bases, and 17 bases lay in between. CDR3 loop: CASSQVQGDRREQFF. Written as DNA, the CDR3 is TGCGCCAGCAGCCAAGTTCAGGGAGATCGGCGCGAGCAGTTCTTC.

As concerns this clonotype: The junction departs from the called germline gene at one end, perhaps through a read error. The chain carries TRBV7-2 and TRBJ2-1, with unresolved D. CDR1 SGHTA and CDR2 FQGNSA come from the germline V gene. The CDR3 totals 15 residues. CDR3 region: CASSLVQSSVNGQFF. CDR3 DNA: TGTGCCAGCAGCTTAGTCCAGTCATCAGTCAATGGGCAGTTCTTC.

This clonotype was picked up one time. The DNA for the CDR3 is TGTGCCTGCGTGACAGGGGCCCGGACTGAAGCTTTCTTT. Amino acid sequence: CACVTGARTEAFF. The genes are TRBV30 and TRBJ1-1, with TRBD1 matching 8 bases. J was trimmed by 5 bases and V by 6 bases; bases with no gene match: 8. CDR3 length: 13 amino acids. Germline loops: CDR1 GTSNPN, CDR2 SVGIG (reference sequence).

This clonotype was counted a few times. The rearrangement uses TRBV5-1 and TRBJ2-1, with TRBD2 matching 10 bases. The junction had 7 bases not matched to a gene; V was cut back by 4 bases and J by 6 bases. Germline V gene data show CDR1 as SGHRS and CDR2 as YFSETQ. The CDR3 has 15 amino acids. DNA of the CDR3: TGCGCCAGCAGCCCATCCGGGACTAGCGTCAATGAGCAGTTCTTC. As protein: CASSPSGTSVNEQFF.

This chain links TRBV29-1 with TRBJ2-7; D call uncertain. Trimming removed 6 bases from V and 1 base from J, with 13 bases in between. Germline CDR1 reads SQVTM; CDR2 reads ANQGSEA. This CDR3 comprises 13 residues. The CDR3 protein is CSVPGRASYEQYF. DNA of the CDR3: TGCAGCGTACCGGGCCGGGCGTCCTACGAGCAGTACTTC.

This clonotype was detected ten times or more. The chain combines TRBV11-3 with TRBJ2-5; no clear D gene. The germline V and J ends were trimmed by 4 bases and 5 bases, with 5 bases remaining between them. The germline V gene has CDR1 SGHNT and CDR2 YENEEA. The CDR3 covers 11 residues. The CDR3 here is CASSSYETQYF. CDR3 DNA sequence: TGTGCCAGCAGCTCCTACGAGACCCAGTACTTC.